This is a list of T cell receptor beta chains from one sample in a study of blood T cell repertoires in COVID-19. Clones were sequenced by immunoSEQ multiplex PCR, and TCRdb holds only the in-frame ones, with some missing. This repertoire shows 120,000 or so clones, under 85% found once; its top ten account for about 10%. Sequencing was carried out using peripheral blood. These receptors were collected from a man between 60 and 75 years old with acute or convalescent COVID-19. Both conserved end residues are part of each CDR3. Fields, in order: V gene, clone size, J gene, D gene, CDR3 DNA, CDR3 protein. A D gene is named only where the DNA matches it firmly. Size tells how often a clone was seen (once, few, many) or the class of an expanded clone, and some rows leave it out.

TRBV5-1	-	TRBJ2-5	-	TGCGCCAGCAGCTCAGAGCGGAGAGGGGAGACCCAGTACTTC	CASSSERRGETQYF
TRBV5-4	-	TRBJ1-2	-	TGTGCCAGCAGCTTGATTCGGTCGCGTTACACCTTC	CASSLIRSRYTF
TRBV7-2	-	TRBJ1-6	-	TGTGCCAGCAGCTTTAACCAGGGCTATAATTCACCCCTCCACTTT	CASSFNQGYNSPLHF
TRBV5-1	-	TRBJ2-2	-	TGCGCCAGCAGCTTGGACCCGCCGGGTGTTTCCGGGGAGCTGTTTTTT	CASSLDPPGVSGELFF
TRBV7-9	-	TRBJ2-3	-	TGTGCCAGCAGCTTAGCCTACCTACCCCAGGGCACAGATACGCAGTATTTT	CASSLAYLPQGTDTQYF
TRBV7-9	-	TRBJ2-5	-	TGTGCCAGCAGCCCCAAAGAGACCCAGTACTTC	CASSPKETQYF
TRBV18	-	TRBJ2-3	-	TGTGCCAGCTCACCTAGACAGAACACAGATACGCAGTATTTT	CASSPRQNTDTQYF
TRBV13	-	TRBJ2-1	TRBD2	TGTGCCAGCAGCCTAGGACTAGCGGGAGGGGGGCCCGATGAGCAGTTCTTC	CASSLGLAGGGPDEQFF
TRBV29-1	-	TRBJ2-5	-	TGCAGCGTCTCCCCGGGTTTGGGCAGAGGGTTTCAGTACTTC	CSVSPGLGRGFQYF
TRBV7-9	few	TRBJ2-5	-	TGTGCCAGCCTGAGCCCGTACCAAGAGACCCAGTACTTC	CASLSPYQETQYF
TRBV11-2	-	TRBJ1-5	TRBD1	TGTGCCAGCAGCCCGACAGGGGGTCATCCGCATTTT	CASSPTGGHPHF
TRBV6-5	-	TRBJ2-7	TRBD2	TGTGCCAGCAGGGGGGGGTCGCTCGGACCTTACGAGCAGTACTTC	CASRGGSLGPYEQYF
TRBV3-1/TRBV3-2	-	TRBJ2-7	TRBD2	TGTGCCAGCAGCCAATTGGCGGGAGGTTACGACGAGCAGTACTTC	CASSQLAGGYDEQYF
TRBV5-1	-	TRBJ2-1	-	TGCGCCAGCAGCCGAGTCCCCACCTCCTACAATGAGCAGTTCTTC	CASSRVPTSYNEQFF
TRBV9	-	TRBJ2-7	TRBD1	TGTGCCAGCAGCGCGGGACAGGGGAACTACGAGCAGTACTTC	CASSAGQGNYEQYF
TRBV27	-	TRBJ2-2	TRBD2	TGTGCCAGCAGTTTCGGGCTAGCGGCGAACACCGGGGAGCTGTTTTTT	CASSFGLAANTGELFF
TRBV11-2	-	TRBJ2-1	-	TGTGCCAGCAGTTTAGGGTACCAGGGTCCCTCCTACAATGAGCAGTTCTTC	CASSLGYQGPSYNEQFF
TRBV18	-	TRBJ2-7	-	TGTGCCAGCTCACCACTCAGGCAGAACGAGCAGTACTTC	CASSPLRQNEQYF
TRBV30	-	TRBJ2-3	-	TGTGCCTGGAGGCCGAGGCCCATGAGTAGGTTCGCAGATACGCAGTATTTT	CAWRPRPMSRFADTQYF
TRBV28	few	TRBJ2-3	TRBD2	TGTGCCAGCAGTATACCGGGACTAGCGGGAGAGATAGACACAGATACGCAGTATTTT	CASSIPGLAGEIDTDTQYF
TRBV11-3	-	TRBJ2-3	-	TGTGCCAGCAGCTTAGGGGGCTCGACAGATACGCAGTATTTT	CASSLGGSTDTQYF
TRBV19	-	TRBJ2-2	TRBD2	TGTGCCAGTAGTATAACTAGCGGGAGAGGGACCGGGGAGCTGTTTTTT	CASSITSGRGTGELFF
TRBV10-3	-	TRBJ1-2	-	TGTGCCATCAGCCCGACGGGATATGGCTACACCTTC	CAISPTGYGYTF
TRBV19	-	TRBJ2-1	-	TGTGCCACCCGGGGTGACCCCTACAATGAGCAGTTCTTC	CATRGDPYNEQFF
TRBV5-1	-	TRBJ2-3	-	TGCGCCAGCAGCTTGTTAACAGATACGCAGTATTTT	CASSLLTDTQYF